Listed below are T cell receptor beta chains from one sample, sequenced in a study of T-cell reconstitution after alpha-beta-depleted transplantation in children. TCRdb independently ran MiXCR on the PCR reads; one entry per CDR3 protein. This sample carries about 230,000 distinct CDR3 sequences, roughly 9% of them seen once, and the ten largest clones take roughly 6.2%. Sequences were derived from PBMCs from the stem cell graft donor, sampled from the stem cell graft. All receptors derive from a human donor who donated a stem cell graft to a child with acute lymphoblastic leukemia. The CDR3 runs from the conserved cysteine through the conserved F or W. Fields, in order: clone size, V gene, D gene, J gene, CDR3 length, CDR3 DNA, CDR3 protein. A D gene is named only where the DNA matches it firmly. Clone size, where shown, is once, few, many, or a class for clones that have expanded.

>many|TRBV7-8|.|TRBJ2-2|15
TGTGCCAGCAGCCGGCGGACCCCACTAGCCGGGGAGCTGTTTTTT
CASSRRTPLAGELFF
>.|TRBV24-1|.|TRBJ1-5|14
TGTGCCACCAGTGATACCAGGGCCGGTCAGCCCCAGCATTTT
CATSDTRAGQPQHF
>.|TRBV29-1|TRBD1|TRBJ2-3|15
TGCAGCGTTGGGGGTGGGACAGATGATCCAGATACGCAGTATTTT
CSVGGGTDDPDTQYF
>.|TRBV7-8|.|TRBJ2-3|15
TGTGCCAGCAGCTCCAGTAGCGGATACAGTATGAGGCAGTATTTT
CASSSSSGYSMRQYF
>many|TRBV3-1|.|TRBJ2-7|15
TGTGCCAGCAGCCAAGGGGCGGTACCCTCCTACGAGCAGTACTTC
CASSQGAVPSYEQYF
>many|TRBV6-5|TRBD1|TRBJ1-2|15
TGTGCCAGCAGTTCCCCCCGGGACAGGAACTATGGCTACACCTTC
CASSSPRDRNYGYTF
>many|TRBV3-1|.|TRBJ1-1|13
TGTGCCAGCAGCCAAGAAGAAGGGACTGAAGCTTTCTTT
CASSQEEGTEAFF
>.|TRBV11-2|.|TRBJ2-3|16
TGTGCCAGCAGCTTAGCGGGTAGTCGCCGCACAGATACGCAGTATTTT
CASSLAGSRRTDTQYF
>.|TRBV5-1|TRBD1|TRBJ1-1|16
TGCGCCAGCAGCTTGGGGACGGGACAGCTGAACACTGAAGCTTTCTTT
CASSLGTGQLNTEAFF
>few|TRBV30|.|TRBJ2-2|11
TGTGCCTGGAAGCTGCTCGGGGAGCTGTTTTTT
CAWKLLGELFF
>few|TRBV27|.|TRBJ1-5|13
TGTGCCAGCAGTAGGACAGGCAATCAGCCCCAGCATTTT
CASSRTGNQPQHF
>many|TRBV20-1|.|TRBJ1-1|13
TGCAGTGCTAGAGAGGGGGCGGGTACTGAAGCTTTCTTT
CSAREGAGTEAFF
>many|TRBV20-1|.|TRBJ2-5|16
TGCAGTGCTAGAGAAGCGGGCTTAGGTATGATGGAGACCCAGTACTTC
CSAREAGLGMMETQYF